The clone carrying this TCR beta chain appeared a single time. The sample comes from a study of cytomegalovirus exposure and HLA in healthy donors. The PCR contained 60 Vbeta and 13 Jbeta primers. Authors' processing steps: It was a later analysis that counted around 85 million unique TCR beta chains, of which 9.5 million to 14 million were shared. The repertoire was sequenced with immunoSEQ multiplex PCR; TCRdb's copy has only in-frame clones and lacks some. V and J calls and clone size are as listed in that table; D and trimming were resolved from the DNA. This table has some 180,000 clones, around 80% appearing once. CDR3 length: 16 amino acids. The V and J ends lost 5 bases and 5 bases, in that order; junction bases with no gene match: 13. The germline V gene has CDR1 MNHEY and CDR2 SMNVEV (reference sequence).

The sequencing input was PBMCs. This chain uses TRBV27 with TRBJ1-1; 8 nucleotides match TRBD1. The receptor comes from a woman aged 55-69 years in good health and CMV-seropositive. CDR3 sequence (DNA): TGTGCCAGCAGTGTAACAGGGGGGGGTTTAGGTACTGAAGCTTTCTTT. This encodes CASSVTGGGLGTEAFF.